This T cell receptor (beta chain) was found in a study of blood T cell repertoires in COVID-19. Here immunoSEQ multiplex PCR was the method, and the copy in TCRdb shows in-frame clones only, minus some. The sample contains around 340,000 clones, about 88% of which appear only once. V was cut by 2 bases and J by 8 bases, with 17 bases left in between. Germline CDR1 and CDR2: MDHEN and SYDVKM. The CDR3 is made up of 15 amino acids. Sequenced sample: PBMCs or T cells enriched from blood (not recorded which). The V gene is TRBV28, the J gene TRBJ2-3, with a possible D match to TRBD2 (5 bases). This sequence originates from a woman aged 25 to 45 who had been exposed to COVID-19. The CDR3 is CASSLTPVRGSTQYF. CDR3 nucleotide sequence: TGTGCCAGCAGTTTAACCCCCGTTCGTGGGAGTACGCAGTATTTT.